This T cell receptor (beta chain) was identified during a study of T-cell memory formation after mild COVID-19. V lost 7 bases and J lost 6; bases outside the gene matches: 13. CDR1 and CDR2 (germline): SGHTA, FQGNSA. The CDR3 runs 16 residues. One entry per CDR3 protein, called by TCRdb with MiXCR from the 5' RACE reads. The sample includes over 300,000 distinct CDR3 sequences, 20% to 25% of them seen just once. In its sample, this clonotype was seen a few times. The chain uses TRBV7-2 and TRBJ2-5, with 11 positions matching TRBD1. The origin of this receptor is a man aged 18 to 29 who had mild COVID-19 (a few samples of this study predate the infection). Cell type and time point are not known. Sequencing was carried out using PBMCs or a T cell subset sorted from them (not recorded which). CDR3 coding DNA: TGTGCCAGCAACCTATTAGGACAGGGGGCCATGAAGACCCAGTACTTC. Translation gives CASNLLGQGAMKTQYF.